These 21 T cell receptor beta chains came from one sample sequenced in a study of CD8 T cells in Susac syndrome. With random hexamers, reverse transcription was performed on 0.5 to 1 ug of RNA. TCRdb analysed the immunoSEQ multiplex PCR reads with MiXCR anew, one entry per CDR3 protein. The data show 400,000 or so distinct CDR3 sequences, roughly 85% seen once. The sequenced material came from CD8+ T cells from PBMCs. All receptors derive from a human donor with multiple sclerosis.

This clonotype was counted only a few times. The CDR3 bases are TGTGCCAGCAGTGGGATGAACACTGAAGCTTTCTTT. The encoded protein is CASSGMNTEAFF. The V and J genes are TRBV7-9 and TRBJ1-1, with unresolved D. CDR1 is SEHNR, CDR2 FQNEAQ, per germline (reference sequence). V lost 6 bases to trimming and J lost 0 bases, with 5 bases between them. This CDR3 has 12 amino acids.

The J gene is TRBJ2-1, the V gene TRBV11-2; no reliable D call. Trimming left V 2 bases short and J 5 bases short, with 7 bases between. The CDR3 consists of 13 residues. The germline CDR1 and CDR2 sequences are SGHAT and FQNNGV. The DNA for the CDR3 is TGTGCCAGCAGCTTAAGGGCCCACAATGAGCAGTTCTTC. The encoded protein is CASSLRAHNEQFF.

J is TRBJ1-5 and V is TRBV12-3 or TRBV12-4; a weak D match, TRBD1 (6 bases). The CDR3 is made up of 15 amino acids. The V end was cut by 6 bases, the J end by 1 base, with 13 bases between. The CDR3 sequence: CASRAQGPSNQPQHF. The DNA for the CDR3 is TGTGCCAGCAGAGCACAGGGACCAAGCAATCAGCCCCAGCATTTT.

In nucleotides, the CDR3 is TGTGCCAGCAGTTTATCCCGACAGGGGGCTTCCTACGAGCAGTACTTC. Amino acid sequence: CASSLSRQGASYEQYF. The chain combines TRBV27 with TRBJ2-7, with 10 bases matching TRBD1. Unmatched junction bases numbered 3, after V lost 0 bases and J lost 1 base. Per the germline V gene, CDR1 is MNHEY and CDR2 is SMNVEV (reference sequence). The CDR3 is 16 residues long.

A remark on this clonotype: At one boundary the junction diverges from the germline segment, which might be a read error. V and J are TRBV6-1 and TRBJ2-1; the match to TRBD2 covers 8 bases. Germline CDR1 reads MNHNS; CDR2 reads SASEGT. This CDR3 comprises 16 residues. This chain's CDR3 is CASSEQGGGMYNERFF. In DNA, the CDR3 is TGTGCCAGCAGTGAACAGGGCGGGGGGATGTACAATGAGCGGTTCTTC.

DNA of the CDR3: TGTGCCAGCAGTTTAGATGCGGTAATGAACACTGAAGCTTTCTTT. Residues: CASSLDAVMNTEAFF. This sequence joins TRBV12-3 or TRBV12-4 and TRBJ1-1; no clear D gene. V gave up 1 base and J gave up 0 bases, with 9 bases separating them. The CDR3 consists of 15 residues.

The CDR3 DNA is TGCGCCAGCAGCGAGGGCTCCTTGAACACCGGGGAGCTGTTTTTT. The encoded protein is CASSEGSLNTGELFF. The chain carries TRBV5-1 and TRBJ2-2; perhaps TRBD2 as D (5 bases). From germline, CDR1 is SGHRS and CDR2 YFSETQ. Trimming took 4 bases from V and 1 from J, leaving 11 bases between them. The CDR3 loop spans 15 amino acids.

This clonotype has more than one count but fewer than ten. CDR3 amino acids: CASSELDHEQYF. In DNA, the CDR3 is TGTGCCAGCAGTGAATTGGACCACGAGCAGTACTTC. This sequence joins TRBV25-1 and TRBJ2-7, with D unresolved. The V gene lost 1 base and the J gene lost 5 bases, with 6 bases spanning the gap. Germline CDR1 MGHDK, CDR2 SYGVNS. The CDR3 covers 12 residues.

The CDR3 loop reads CSAREGHSGNTIYF. The DNA for the CDR3 is TGCAGCGCCCGAGAGGGCCACTCTGGAAACACCATATATTTT. The rearrangement uses TRBV29-1 and TRBJ1-3; D not resolved. V shed 7 bases and J shed 0 bases, with 13 bases lying between them. The CDR3 is made up of 14 amino acids. Per germline, CDR1 SQVTM and CDR2 ANQGSEA.

The chain combines TRBV10-2 with TRBJ2-7, with D possibly being TRBD1 or TRBD2 (5 bases each). Germline V gene data show CDR1 as WSHSY and CDR2 as SAAADI. This CDR3 has 12 residues. Deletions cut 2 bases from V and 5 bases from J, with 7 bases between. In nucleotides, the CDR3 is TGCGCCAGCAGTGAGGGGACCCACGAGCAGTACTTC. This gives the protein CASSEGTHEQYF.

The chain recombines TRBV5-4 with TRBJ2-5; TRBD2 agrees at 14 bases. The junction had 6 bases not matched to a gene; V was cut back by 3 bases and J by 2 bases. This CDR3 region has 17 residues. The germline V gene encodes CDR1 SGHNT and CDR2 YYREEE (reference sequence). In DNA, the CDR3 is TGTGCCAGCAGCTACGGGACTAGCGGGGGACCACAAGAGACCCAGTACTTC. Protein product: CASSYGTSGGPQETQYF. The entire variable domain, with the rest obtained from reference TRBV5-4 and TRBJ2-5, is as follows: ETGVTQSPTHLIKTRGQQVTLRCSSQSGHNTVSWYQQALGQGPQFIFQYYREEENGRGNFPPRFSGLQFPNYSSELNVNALELDDSALYLCASSYGTSGGPQETQYFGPGTRLLVL.

Concerning this clonotype: Relative to the germline gene, one junction end is altered; a read error may explain this. This chain uses TRBV7-7 with TRBJ2-1; 10 positions agree with TRBD2. This CDR3 is built from 15 residues. CDR1 and CDR2 (germline): SSHAT, FNYEAQ (reference sequence). Here the CDR3 reads CASSPLAGVENEQFF. CDR3 nucleotide sequence: TGTGCTAGCAGCCCCCTAGCGGGAGTGGAAAATGAGCAGTTCTTC.

This rearrangement joins TRBV2 to TRBJ1-2; D call uncertain. Trimming stripped 6 bases from V and 6 bases from J, with 14 bases between. The CDR3 spans 13 residues. Germline CDR1 and CDR2: SNHLY and FYNNEI. The CDR3, as DNA: TGTGCCAGCAGGGAGGACGTTTCTCATGGCTACACCTTC. Protein sequence: CASREDVSHGYTF. Complete variable domain (other parts from reference TRBV2 and TRBJ1-2): EPEVTQTPSHQVTQMGQEVILRCVPISNHLYFYWYRQILGQKVEFLVSFYNNEISEKSEIFDDQFSVERPDGSNFTLKIRSTKLEDSAMYFCASREDVSHGYTFGSGTRLTVV.

The chain recombines TRBV29-1 with TRBJ1-2, with 10 bases aligning to TRBD1. The CDR3 spans 12 residues. J was trimmed by 6 bases and V by 6 bases; bases with no gene match: 4. CDR1 is SQVTM and CDR2 is ANQGSEA in the germline V gene. The CDR3 sequence: CSVVTGGDGYTF. CDR3 in DNA: TGCAGCGTCGTGACAGGGGGCGATGGCTACACCTTC.

The sample holds a few counts of this clonotype. This chain joins TRBV2 and TRBJ2-1; 9 bases line up with TRBD2. CDR3 size: 13 residues. CDR1 and CDR2 from the germline V gene are SNHLY and FYNNEI. The ends lost 8 bases at V and 8 bases at J; junction bases unmatched: 7. The CDR3 spells CASSLAGVHEQFF. The CDR3 bases are TGTGCCAGCTCTTTAGCGGGAGTCCATGAGCAGTTCTTC.

This sequence joins TRBV11-2 and TRBJ2-7, with D perhaps TRBD1 or TRBD2 (5 bases each). V lost 3 bases, J lost 6 bases, and 15 bases lay in between. Germline V gene data show CDR1 as SGHAT and CDR2 as FQNNGV. This CDR3 has 14 residues. The CDR3 coding sequence is TGTGCCAGCAGCTTTATGGGGGAACGGGCCGAGCAGTACTTC. Protein sequence: CASSFMGERAEQYF.

The chain uses TRBV9 and TRBJ1-1; no definite D call. Looked up from germline, CDR1 is SGDLS and CDR2 is YYNGEE. V was cut by 0 bases and J by 1 base, with 4 bases left in between. The CDR3 covers 13 residues. The CDR3 DNA is TGTGCCAGCAGCGTAGATGGGAACACTGAAGCTTTCTTT. Translated: CASSVDGNTEAFF.

The V call is TRBV5-6, the J call TRBJ1-1; TRBD1 aligns across 7 bases. From germline, CDR1 is SGHDT and CDR2 YYEEEE. The CDR3 is 14 residues long. V trimming: 0 bases; J trimming: 7 bases; junction bases outside the gene matches: 6. The CDR3 DNA is TGTGCCAGCAGCTTGGCAGGGGGACGGCTTGAAGCTTTCTTT. Translating gives CASSLAGGRLEAFF.

The chain is built from TRBV6-5 and TRBJ2-1, with TRBD2 identical over 9 bases. CDR3 length: 15 amino acids. Germline-derived CDR1 and CDR2 are MNHEY and SVGAGI. J gave up 5 bases and V 0 bases, and 2 bases lay outside the gene matches. The CDR3 region is CASSYSSGGNNEQFF. The CDR3 coding sequence is TGTGCCAGCAGTTACTCGAGCGGGGGGAACAATGAGCAGTTCTTC.

V gene TRBV4-1 combines with J gene TRBJ2-7; maybe TRBD2 (5 bases). Trimming pared 1 base from V and 5 bases from J, leaving 12 bases between. The CDR3 totals 14 residues. Per germline, CDR1 MGHRA and CDR2 YSYEKL. CDR3 DNA sequence: TGCGCCAGCAGCCAAGTCTCGGAGGAGGACGAGCAGTACTTC. It specifies CASSQVSEEDEQYF.

The chain uses TRBV4-1 and TRBJ2-5, with D perhaps TRBD1 (6 bases). This CDR3 comprises 15 residues. CDR1 and CDR2 from the germline V gene are MGHRA and YSYEKL. V was cut by 3 bases and J by 3 bases, with 14 bases left in between. The CDR3 loop reads CASSQAGTSEETQYF. The CDR3 DNA reads as TGCGCCAGCAGCCAGGCCGGGACATCCGAAGAGACCCAGTACTTC.